The clone carrying this T cell receptor beta chain was seen only a few times. Its antigen is as yet unknown. V lost 5 bases and J lost 6, with 17 bases in between. The CDR3 loop spans 14 amino acids. Per germline, CDR1 WNHNN and CDR2 SYGVQD (reference sequence). The data derive from a study of vaccination and CD4 T cells after COVID-19. Findings and limits, study-wide: Convalescent participants were relatively few, and none had early post-infection timepoints studied.

The treatment: approximately 10-day PBMC culture with coronavirus spike peptide pools or control peptides (ViraFEST assay). Expansion of antigen-specific T cells with peptide pools by ViraFEST preceded sequencing of TCRs. The Oncomine TCR Beta short-read assay was what sequenced the DNA obtained from cultured CD4+ T cells. One entry per CDR3 protein, called by TCRdb with MiXCR from the PCR reads. The sample yields roughly 15,000 distinct CDR3 sequences, 45% to 50% seen once. The sequencing here drew on CD4+ T cells from blood, cultured in vitro, taken before SARS-CoV-2 vaccination. The chain has TRBV10-1 and TRBJ2-7, with D possibly being TRBD1 or TRBD2 (5 bases each). This sequence originates from a human donor who received a COVID-19 vaccine. The CDR3 region has the DNA TGCGCCAGCAGTAACGCCGGGGCACCGCCCGAGCAGTACTTC. The encoded protein is CASSNAGAPPEQYF.